A single sample gave rise to the 29 T cell receptor beta chains below, sequenced in a study of T cell responses to AZD1222 COVID-19 vaccine. Only in-frame clones appear in the TCRdb table, and some are missing; sequencing was by immunoSEQ multiplex PCR. This table has some 31,000 clones, 70% to 90% appearing once. The sequences come from peripheral blood, collected 28 days after the second AZD1222 dose. Receptors originate from an adult who received the AZD1222 COVID-19 vaccine.

The chain joins TRBV19 to TRBJ1-2, with D tentatively TRBD1 (5 bases). The CDR3 contains 16 residues. The V end was cut by 7 bases, the J end by 2 bases, with 20 bases between. Per the germline V gene, CDR1 is LNHDA and CDR2 is SQIVND (reference sequence). The CDR3 DNA reads as TGTGCCAGTAATCATGGGGGACTCACCCTCAACTATGGCTACACCTTC. It translates to CASNHGGLTLNYGYTF.

This chain uses TRBV27 with TRBJ1-3, with 9 positions matching TRBD1. Germline values: CDR1 MNHEY, CDR2 SMNVEV (reference sequence). V gave up 6 bases and J gave up 1 base; unmatched junction bases: 7. CDR3 length equals 16 residues. This CDR3 is CASRTQGAESGNTIYF. The CDR3, as DNA: TGTGCCAGCAGGACACAGGGGGCCGAGTCTGGAAACACCATATATTTT.

The chain links TRBV7-6 to TRBJ1-1, with no clear D. Trimming cost V 1 base and J 5 bases, with 8 bases left between them. Germline V gene data show CDR1 as SGHVS and CDR2 as FNYEAQ. This CDR3 is 13 amino acids long. The CDR3, as DNA: TGTGCCAGCAGCTTAGGGCCGCGTACTGAAGCTTTCTTT. It encodes CASSLGPRTEAFF.

This clone appeared a few times. J is TRBJ1-1 and V is TRBV14; tentatively, D is TRBD1 (6 bases). CDR3 length: 15 residues. V was shortened by 5 bases and J by 0 bases, with 13 bases between the two germline ends. CDR1 and CDR2 from the germline V gene are SGHDN and FVKESK. Written as DNA, the CDR3 is TGTGCCAGCAGCTCTGCGGGGGCCTTGAACACTGAAGCTTTCTTT. Protein product: CASSSAGALNTEAFF.

This clone has a single count. V gene TRBV6-1 combines with J gene TRBJ2-7; 7 bases align to TRBD1. V trimming: 2 bases; J trimming: 7 bases; junction bases outside the gene matches: 8. The germline CDR1 and CDR2 sequences are MNHNS and SASEGT. This CDR3 is 14 amino acids long. The CDR3 protein is CASSEWDSLREQYF. The CDR3 DNA follows: TGTGCCAGCAGTGAATGGGACAGTTTAAGAGAGCAGTACTTC.

The chain couples TRBV10-3 to TRBJ1-6; 10 nucleotides match TRBD1. This CDR3 spans 18 amino acids. V dropped 1 base and J dropped 8; count of bases not matched to a gene: 11. Germline assignment: CDR1 ENHRY and CDR2 SYGVKD. In DNA, the CDR3 is TGTGCCATCAGTGAGTTGGGGACAGGGGTTCTTCGGCATTCACCCCTCCACTTT. This encodes CAISELGTGVLRHSPLHF.

This rearrangement joins TRBV7-2 to TRBJ2-7; 7 bases match TRBD1. Germline V gene lookup returns CDR1 SGHTA and CDR2 FQGNSA. The V and J ends lost 0 bases and 4 bases, in that order; junction bases with no gene match: 6. The length of the CDR3 is 15 residues. CDR3 region: CASSLAGQGVYEQYF. CDR3 in DNA: TGTGCCAGCAGCTTAGCGGGGCAGGGGGTTTACGAGCAGTACTTC.

The V call is TRBV7-2, the J call TRBJ1-6; D remains unclear. V was clipped by 2 bases and J by 8 bases, with 7 bases between them. The germline gives CDR1 SGHTA, CDR2 FQGNSA. The CDR3 runs 13 residues. Here the CDR3 reads CASSLYRDSPLHF. CDR3 nucleotide sequence: TGTGCCAGCAGCTTATACCGTGATTCACCCCTCCACTTT.

The chain has TRBV30 and TRBJ1-6; possibly TRBD1 for D (6 bases). Germline V gene data show CDR1 as GTSNPN and CDR2 as SVGIG (reference sequence). V lost 0 bases and J 10 bases, leaving 19 bases between the germline ends. The CDR3 consists of 16 residues. CDR3 region: CAWSVGAGGEGSPLHF. The CDR3 nucleotides read TGTGCCTGGAGTGTGGGGGCAGGAGGAGAAGGGTCACCCCTCCACTTT.

The rearrangement uses TRBV10-3 and TRBJ1-2, with TRBD1 matching 11 bases. Germline CDR1 ENHRY, CDR2 SYGVKD. CDR3 length: 16 amino acids. With V trimmed by 6 bases and J by 5 bases, 11 bases remained unmatched. CDR3: CAIRPGQGDFWYGYTF. For the CDR3, the DNA is TGTGCCATCAGACCGGGACAGGGGGATTTTTGGTATGGCTACACCTTC.

The J gene is TRBJ2-1, the V gene TRBV2; 12 nucleotides match TRBD2. Germline CDR1 is SNHLY and CDR2 is FYNNEI. The J segment lost 8 bases and the V segment lost 7 bases, leaving 9 bases of the junction unmatched. The length of the CDR3 is 15 residues. CDR3 protein: CASTTPSGGVYEQFF. The DNA for the CDR3 is TGTGCCAGCACTACCCCTAGCGGGGGGGTGTATGAGCAGTTCTTC.

The chain combines TRBV27 with TRBJ1-1; the D is unclear. CDR1 and CDR2 (germline): MNHEY, SMNVEV (reference sequence). The CDR3 runs to 14 residues. The V gene lost 6 bases and the J gene lost 6 bases, with 17 bases spanning the gap. The CDR3 loop is CASSHRRGSAEAFF. The CDR3 DNA reads TGTGCCAGCAGCCACCGTCGGGGTAGCGCTGAAGCTTTCTTT.

The chain recombines TRBV7-6 with TRBJ2-3; maybe TRBD1 (6 bases). This CDR3 region has 15 residues. Germline V gene sequence: CDR1 SGHVS, CDR2 FNYEAQ. V was trimmed by 5 bases and J by 4 bases, leaving 16 bases between them. CDR3 sequence reads: CASSPNNHRADTQYF. CDR3 DNA sequence: TGTGCCAGCAGCCCCAATAATCACAGGGCAGATACGCAGTATTTT.

The chain uses TRBV7-2 and TRBJ2-3, with D tentatively TRBD2 (5 bases). Germline CDR1 reads SGHTA; CDR2 reads FQGNSA. Trimming pared 6 bases from V and 1 base from J, leaving 11 bases between. The CDR3 totals 14 residues. As DNA, the CDR3 is TGTGCCAGCAGTGGACTTGGGCGCACAGATACGCAGTATTTT. Translated: CASSGLGRTDTQYF.

This chain connects TRBV9 to TRBJ2-1, with 7 bases lining up with TRBD1. CDR1 SGDLS and CDR2 YYNGEE come from the germline V gene. V trimming: 4 bases; J trimming: 0 bases; junction bases outside the gene matches: 7. There are 16 residues in the CDR3. CDR3 DNA sequence: TGTGCCAGCAGCCCCGTACAGGGGAGCTCCTACAATGAGCAGTTCTTC. Its translation is CASSPVQGSSYNEQFF.

This clone was recorded a few times. The chain joins TRBV15 to TRBJ1-2; D is uncertain. The CDR3 has 15 amino acids. Germline CDR1 LNHNV, CDR2 YYDKDF (reference sequence). Trimming left V 0 bases short and J 5 bases short, with 13 bases between. The CDR3 protein is CATSRDIGLEYGYTF. The CDR3 DNA follows: TGTGCCACCAGCAGAGATATCGGACTTGAATATGGCTACACCTTC.

The chain carries TRBV27 and TRBJ2-7, with TRBD1 matching 7 bases. With 4 bases clipped from V and 3 bases from J, the junction kept 3 bases outside the gene matches. CDR3 length equals 13 residues. Germline CDR1 MNHEY, CDR2 SMNVEV (reference sequence). The CDR3 DNA reads as TGTGCCAGCAGTTCAGGGGGAAACTACGAGCAGTACTTC. Protein sequence: CASSSGGNYEQYF.

This chain's CDR3 is CASSQTGGGNTQYF. As DNA, the CDR3 is TGTGCCAGTAGTCAGACAGGTGGGGGAAATACGCAGTATTTT. V usage is TRBV19 and J usage is TRBJ2-3; D possibly corresponds to TRBD1 (6 bases). The CDR3 consists of 14 residues. In germline, CDR1 is LNHDA, CDR2 SQIVND (reference sequence). V dropped 5 bases and J dropped 7 bases, with 16 bases sitting between them.

V usage is TRBV6-5 and J usage is TRBJ1-1, with D perhaps matching TRBD1 (6 bases). The CDR3 totals 14 residues. Trimming shortened V by 0 bases and J by 5 bases, and 10 bases separated the two germline ends. The V gene's germline CDR1 is MNHEY and CDR2 SVGAGI. The CDR3: CASSYSGGVTEAFF. In DNA, the CDR3 is TGTGCCAGCAGTTACTCGGGGGGCGTGACTGAAGCTTTCTTT.

This chain connects TRBV9 to TRBJ1-2, with 9 nucleotides matching TRBD1. This CDR3 contains 17 residues. Trimming cost V 0 bases and J 8 bases; bases outside gene matches: 14. Germline CDR1 SGDLS, CDR2 YYNGEE. CDR3 loop: CASSVGGQGSLVGGYTF. DNA of the CDR3: TGTGCCAGCAGCGTAGGGGGACAGGGATCCTTAGTCGGCGGCTACACCTTC.

DNA of the CDR3: TGCGCCAGCTTGCGCGGGAGGGACACCGGGGAGCTGTTTTTT. Translating it yields CASLRGRDTGELFF. V is TRBV5-1 and J is TRBJ2-2, with TRBD2 matching over 9 bases. Germline CDR1 is SGHRS and CDR2 is YFSETQ. The CDR3 has 14 residues. V dropped 7 bases and J dropped 3; count of bases not matched to a gene: 4.

This sequence joins TRBV9 and TRBJ2-5; D might be TRBD1 (5 bases). Trimming left V 0 bases short and J 2 bases short, with 5 bases between. The CDR3 covers 13 residues. From germline, CDR1 is SGDLS and CDR2 YYNGEE. CDR3 sequence reads: CASSVDRQETQYF. Written as DNA, the CDR3 is TGTGCCAGCAGCGTAGACAGGCAAGAGACCCAGTACTTC.

This chain links TRBV30 with TRBJ1-2; TRBD1 might be the D (6 bases). V gave up 3 bases and J gave up 7 bases, with 12 bases separating them. CDR3 size: 12 residues. Germline-derived CDR1 and CDR2 are GTSNPN and SVGIG (reference sequence). The CDR3 nucleotides read TGTGCCTGGAGGCCGGGGGCGGGTGGCTACACCTTC. This encodes CAWRPGAGGYTF.

This chain links TRBV6-2 or TRBV6-3 with TRBJ2-1; 10 nucleotides match TRBD2. Unmatched junction bases numbered 5, after V lost 0 bases and J lost 6 bases. The CDR3 has 16 amino acids. Germline V gene sequence: CDR1 MNHEY, CDR2 SVGEGT. The CDR3 coding sequence is TGTGCCAGCAGTTACTCGAATAGCGGGGGGATCAATGAGCAGTTCTTC. It specifies CASSYSNSGGINEQFF.

The table lists this clone with a count of one. The chain uses TRBV19 and TRBJ1-2; a possible D gene is TRBD1 (5 bases). Germline V CDR1 and CDR2: LNHDA, SQIVND (reference sequence). V lost 3 bases, J lost 8 bases, and 16 bases lay in between. The CDR3 spans 14 residues. CDR3 amino acids: CASSIVGRPGGYTF. As DNA, the CDR3 is TGTGCCAGTAGTATTGTGGGACGCCCCGGCGGCTACACCTTC.

The chain joins TRBV5-1 to TRBJ1-2; D is possibly TRBD1 (5 bases). The CDR3 contains 14 residues. Germline lookup yields CDR1 SGHRS and CDR2 YFSETQ. V lost 0 bases to trimming and J lost 8 bases, with 14 bases between them. The DNA for the CDR3 is TGCGCCAGCAGCTTGGTACCGACAGACGGGGGCTACACCTTC. This translates into CASSLVPTDGGYTF.

The J gene is TRBJ1-4, the V gene TRBV28; TRBD1 agrees at 8 bases. Germline V lookup: CDR1 MDHEN, CDR2 SYDVKM. The J segment lost 6 bases and the V segment lost 10 bases, leaving 4 bases of the junction unmatched. This CDR3 is built from 12 residues. The DNA for the CDR3 is TGTGCCATACAGGGGGGTTATGAAAAACTGTTTTTT. Its protein product is CAIQGGYEKLFF.

J is TRBJ2-7 and V is TRBV4-3, with a tentative D call TRBD1 (7 bases). Trimming took 0 bases from V and 2 from J, leaving 17 bases between them. This CDR3 has 17 residues. Germline V gives CDR1 LGHNA, CDR2 YSLEER. CDR3 loop: CASSQDRRDSLAYEQYF. The CDR3 region has the DNA TGCGCCAGCAGCCAAGATCGGCGGGACAGTCTTGCCTACGAGCAGTACTTC.

DNA for the CDR3: TGTGCCAGCAGTTTAGCGGGACAGGGGATTCACACCTTC. This sequence encodes CASSLAGQGIHTF. The chain carries TRBV12-3 or TRBV12-4 and TRBJ1-2, with 10 bases matching TRBD1. Trimming at V came to 0 bases and at J to 12 bases, leaving 4 bases not matched to a gene. The CDR3 loop spans 13 amino acids.